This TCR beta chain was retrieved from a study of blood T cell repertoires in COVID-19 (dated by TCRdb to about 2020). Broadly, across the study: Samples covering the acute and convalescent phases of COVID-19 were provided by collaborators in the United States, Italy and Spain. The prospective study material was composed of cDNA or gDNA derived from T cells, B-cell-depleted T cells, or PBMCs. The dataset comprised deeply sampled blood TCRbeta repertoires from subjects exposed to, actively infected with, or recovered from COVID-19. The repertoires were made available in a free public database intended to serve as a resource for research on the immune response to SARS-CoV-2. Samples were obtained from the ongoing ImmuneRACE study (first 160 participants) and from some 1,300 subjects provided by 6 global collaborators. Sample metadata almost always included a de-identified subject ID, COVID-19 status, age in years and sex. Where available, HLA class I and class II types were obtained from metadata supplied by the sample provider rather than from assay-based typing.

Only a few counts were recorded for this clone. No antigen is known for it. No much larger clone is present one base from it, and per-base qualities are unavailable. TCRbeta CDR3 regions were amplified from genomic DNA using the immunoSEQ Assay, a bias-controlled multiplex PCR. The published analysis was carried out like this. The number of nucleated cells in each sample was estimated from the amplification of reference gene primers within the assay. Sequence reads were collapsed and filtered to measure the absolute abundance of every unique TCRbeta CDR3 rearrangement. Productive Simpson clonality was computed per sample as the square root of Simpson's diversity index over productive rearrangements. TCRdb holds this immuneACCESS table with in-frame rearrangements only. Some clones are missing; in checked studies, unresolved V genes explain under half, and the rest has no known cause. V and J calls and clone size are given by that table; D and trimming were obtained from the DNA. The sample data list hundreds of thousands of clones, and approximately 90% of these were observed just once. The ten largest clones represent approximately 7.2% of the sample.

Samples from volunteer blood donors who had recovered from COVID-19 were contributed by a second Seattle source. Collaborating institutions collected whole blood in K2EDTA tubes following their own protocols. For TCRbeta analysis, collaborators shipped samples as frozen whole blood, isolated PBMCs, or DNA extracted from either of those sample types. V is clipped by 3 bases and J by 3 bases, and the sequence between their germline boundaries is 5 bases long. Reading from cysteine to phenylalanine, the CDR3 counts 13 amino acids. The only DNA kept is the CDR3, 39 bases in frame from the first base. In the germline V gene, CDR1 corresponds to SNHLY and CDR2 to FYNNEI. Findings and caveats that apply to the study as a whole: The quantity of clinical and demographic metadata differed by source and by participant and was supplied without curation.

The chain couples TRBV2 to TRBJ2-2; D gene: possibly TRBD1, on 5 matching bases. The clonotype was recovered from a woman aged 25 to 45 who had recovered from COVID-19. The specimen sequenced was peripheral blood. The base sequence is TGTGCCAGCAGTGACAGGGACACCGGGGAGCTGTTTTTT. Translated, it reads CASSDRDTGELFF.